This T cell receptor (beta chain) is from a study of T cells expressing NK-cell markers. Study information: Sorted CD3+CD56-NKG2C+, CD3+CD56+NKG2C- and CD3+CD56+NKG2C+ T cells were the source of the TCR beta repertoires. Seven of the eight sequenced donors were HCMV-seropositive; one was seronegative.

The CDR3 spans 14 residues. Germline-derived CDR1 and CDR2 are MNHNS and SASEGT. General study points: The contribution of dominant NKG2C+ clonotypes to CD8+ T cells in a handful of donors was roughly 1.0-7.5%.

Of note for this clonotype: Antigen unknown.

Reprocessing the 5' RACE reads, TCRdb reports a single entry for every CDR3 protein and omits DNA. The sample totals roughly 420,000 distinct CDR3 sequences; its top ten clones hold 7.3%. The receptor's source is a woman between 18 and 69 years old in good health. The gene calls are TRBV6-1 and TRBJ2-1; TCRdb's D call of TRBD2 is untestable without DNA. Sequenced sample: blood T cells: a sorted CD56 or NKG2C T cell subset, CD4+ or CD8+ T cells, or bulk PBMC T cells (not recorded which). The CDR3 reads CASSPRRDDNEQFF.